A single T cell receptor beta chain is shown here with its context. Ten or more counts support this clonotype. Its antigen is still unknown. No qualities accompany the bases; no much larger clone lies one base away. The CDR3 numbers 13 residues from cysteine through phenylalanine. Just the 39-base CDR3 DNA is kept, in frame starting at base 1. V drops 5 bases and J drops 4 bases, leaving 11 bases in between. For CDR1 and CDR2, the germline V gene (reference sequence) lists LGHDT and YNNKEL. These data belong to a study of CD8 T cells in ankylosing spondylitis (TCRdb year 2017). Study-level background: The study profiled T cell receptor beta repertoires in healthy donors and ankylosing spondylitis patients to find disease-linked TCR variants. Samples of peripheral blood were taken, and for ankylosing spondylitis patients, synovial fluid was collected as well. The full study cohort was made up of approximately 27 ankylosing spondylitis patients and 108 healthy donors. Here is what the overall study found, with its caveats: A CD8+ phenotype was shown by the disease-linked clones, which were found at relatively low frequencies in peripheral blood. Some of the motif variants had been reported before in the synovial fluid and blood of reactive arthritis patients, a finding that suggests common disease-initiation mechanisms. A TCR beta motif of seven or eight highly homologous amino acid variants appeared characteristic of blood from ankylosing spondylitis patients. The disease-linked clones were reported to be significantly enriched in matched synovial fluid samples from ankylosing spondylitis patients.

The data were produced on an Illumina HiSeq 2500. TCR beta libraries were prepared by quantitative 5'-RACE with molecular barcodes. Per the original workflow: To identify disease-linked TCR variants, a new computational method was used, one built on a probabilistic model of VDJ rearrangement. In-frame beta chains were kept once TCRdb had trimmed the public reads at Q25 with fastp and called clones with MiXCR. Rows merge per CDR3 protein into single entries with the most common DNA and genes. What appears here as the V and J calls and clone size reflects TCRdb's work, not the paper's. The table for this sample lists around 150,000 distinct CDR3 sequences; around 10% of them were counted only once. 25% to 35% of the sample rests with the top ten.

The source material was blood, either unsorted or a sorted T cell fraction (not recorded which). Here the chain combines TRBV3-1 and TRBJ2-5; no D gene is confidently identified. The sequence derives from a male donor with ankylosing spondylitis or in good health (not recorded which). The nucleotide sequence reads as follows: TGTGCCAGCAGCTTAAAATCAGTAGAGACCCAGTACTTC. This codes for CASSLKSVETQYF.